This is a list of T cell receptor beta chains from one sample in a study of control samples from healthy donors and cancer patients. Profiled with immunoSEQ multiplex PCR; TCRdb holds only in-frame clones, not every one. The repertoire holds around 180,000 clones, with almost 90% as singletons. Source material: blood. These receptors originate from a woman aged 25 to 45 in good health. Both conserved end residues are part of each CDR3. A D gene is named only where the DNA matches it firmly. Size values are once, few and many counts, or a class for expanded clones, and some rows have none.

>TRBJ1-5|TRBV5-6|.|few
TGTGCCAGCAGCTTGTACAATTTGAGAAGCAATCAGCCCCAGCATTTT
CASSLYNLRSNQPQHF
>TRBJ2-2|TRBV6-5|.|.
TGTGCCAGCAGAACCACCGGGGAGCTGTTTTTT
CASRTTGELFF
>TRBJ2-3|TRBV27|TRBD1|.
TGTGCCAGCAGCTCGGACAGGGGGCAGATAGATACGCAGTATTTT
CASSSDRGQIDTQYF
>TRBJ2-1|TRBV5-1|.|.
TGCGCCAGCAGCTTGGCCGGACCGGCTGAGCAGTTCTTC
CASSLAGPAEQFF
>TRBJ2-1|TRBV5-8|.|.
TGTGCCAGCAGCTTGGTTTGGCAGCCCCATGAGCAGTTCTTC
CASSLVWQPHEQFF
>TRBJ1-5|TRBV4-1|.|.
TGCGCCAGCAGCCCGCCAACGGGGCCCCAGCATTTT
CASSPPTGPQHF
>TRBJ1-1|TRBV18|.|.
TGTGCCAGCTCACCCCGCGACAGTACGAACACTGAAGCTTTCTTT
CASSPRDSTNTEAFF
>TRBJ2-5|TRBV7-2|TRBD2|few
TGTGCCAGCAGCTTCCAGCGGGGGTCCCAAGAGACCCAGTACTTC
CASSFQRGSQETQYF
>TRBJ1-6|TRBV6-1|.|.
TGTGCCAGCAGTGAACAGGCGAGCTCCTATAATTCACCCCTCCACTTT
CASSEQASSYNSPLHF
>TRBJ2-7|TRBV11-3|TRBD1|.
TGTGCCAGCAGCCCTCGGACAGGGGGCGAGCAGTACTTC
CASSPRTGGEQYF
>TRBJ1-2|TRBV18|TRBD1|.
TGTGCCAGCTCATTTCGGGACAGCCACAACTATGGCTACACCTTC
CASSFRDSHNYGYTF
>TRBJ2-5|TRBV14|TRBD2|.
TGTGCCAGCAGCCATTTAGCGGGAGAGGAGGAGACCCAGTACTTC
CASSHLAGEEETQYF
>TRBJ2-2|TRBV19|.|.
TGTGCCAGTAGTTTATCTGGCGTGTCGACCGGGGAGCTGTTTTTT
CASSLSGVSTGELFF
>TRBJ1-2|TRBV28|.|.
TGTGCCAGCAGTGTACGCACAGGGAGAGTCGGTGGCTACACCTTC
CASSVRTGRVGGYTF
>TRBJ1-5|TRBV9|.|.
TGTGCCAGCAGCCCGTTGGACGGGTATGGTCAGCCCCAGCATTTT
CASSPLDGYGQPQHF
>TRBJ2-7|TRBV3-1/TRBV3-2|.|once
TGTGCCAGCAGCCGAGACTGGGACTACGAGCAGTACTTC
CASSRDWDYEQYF
>TRBJ1-5|TRBV6-6|TRBD1|.
TGTGCCAGCAGGCCGGGACAGATCAATCAGCCCCAGCATTTT
CASRPGQINQPQHF
>TRBJ2-7|TRBV7-9|.|few
TGTGCCAGCAGCTCCCCGGATCACTACGAGCAGTACTTC
CASSSPDHYEQYF
>TRBJ1-6|TRBV9|.|.
TGTGCCAGCAGCGTGGACGGAGGACCTTATAATTCACCCCTCCACTTT
CASSVDGGPYNSPLHF
>TRBJ1-2|TRBV30|.|.
TGTGCCTGGAGCGGGGGCTCAAGAGGCTACACCTTC
CAWSGGSRGYTF
>TRBJ2-1|TRBV6-1|.|.
TGTGCCAGCAGTGAAGCTTATGAGCAGTTCTTC
CASSEAYEQFF
>TRBJ2-3|TRBV5-6|.|.
TGTGCCAGCAGCTGGGGCCCCCGGCGGGCTAGCACAGATACGCAGTATTTT
CASSWGPRRASTDTQYF
>TRBJ2-7|TRBV19|.|.
TGTGCCAGTAGTATCGAGTGGACAGCCTTCTACGAGCAGTACTTC
CASSIEWTAFYEQYF
>TRBJ1-1|TRBV5-1|.|.
TGCGCCAGCAGCTCGACTCAGGGGTTTGATGGGAACACTGAAGCTTTCTTT
CASSSTQGFDGNTEAFF
>TRBJ1-1|TRBV6-2/TRBV6-3|.|once
TGTGCCAGCAGCCACCTTTCGAGGAACACTGAAGCTTTCTTT
CASSHLSRNTEAFF
>TRBJ2-1|TRBV30|TRBD1|.
TGTGCCTGGAGTACCGGGACAGGGTTCTACAATGAGCAGTTCTTC
CAWSTGTGFYNEQFF
>TRBJ2-7|TRBV4-2|TRBD1|.
TGTGCCAGCAGCCCAGGGACAGGAGACTACGAGCAGTACTTC
CASSPGTGDYEQYF
>TRBJ1-2|TRBV19|TRBD1|.
TGTGCCAGTAGGGTTTCCTGGGACAGGGGGCTTGGAACCGGCTACACCTTC
CASRVSWDRGLGTGYTF
>TRBJ1-3|TRBV7-2|.|.
TGTGCCAGCAGAAGGGGGGAGGGTGGAAACACCATATATTTT
CASRRGEGGNTIYF
>TRBJ2-1|TRBV20-1|TRBD2|.
TGCAGTGCTAGTTCGGGGGGAGTGGGCCATGAGCAGTTCTTC
CSASSGGVGHEQFF
>TRBJ2-2|TRBV6-6|.|.
TGTGCCAGCAGTCCCTTAACGGGGGAGCTGTTTTTT
CASSPLTGELFF
>TRBJ1-6|TRBV5-6|.|once
TGTGCCAGCGCGCGGGGAAGCGTCTCCTATAATTCACCCCTCCACTTT
CASARGSVSYNSPLHF
>TRBJ1-5|TRBV24-1|.|.
TGTGCCACCAGTGCCCGGACAGCTCGAATCCCCCAGCATTTT
CATSARTARIPQHF
>TRBJ1-1|TRBV20-1|.|.
TGCAGTGCCGCGGGGGGCACTGAAGCTTTCTTT
CSAAGGTEAFF
>TRBJ2-4|TRBV5-6|.|.
TGTGCCAGCAGCTGGGGGGCCCCCGGAGACATTCAGTACTTC
CASSWGAPGDIQYF
>TRBJ2-3|TRBV3-1/TRBV3-2|TRBD2|.
TGTGCCAGCAGCCAAGATGGGGGGAGGGCAGATACGCAGTATTTT
CASSQDGGRADTQYF
>TRBJ2-1|TRBV24-1|.|.
TGTGCCACCAGTGATTACGGGGGCCATGAGCAGTTCTTC
CATSDYGGHEQFF
>TRBJ1-4|TRBV14|.|.
TGTGCCAGCAGCCAAGACCGTGGGCAACTTAATGAAAAACTGTTTTTT
CASSQDRGQLNEKLFF
>TRBJ1-1|TRBV11-2|.|.
TGTGCCAGCAGCTTAGGAACGGTAGGAATATGGGACGGTGAAGCTTTCTTT
CASSLGTVGIWDGEAFF
>TRBJ1-1|TRBV5-1|.|.
TGCGCCAGCAGCTTCTCGATTTATACTATGAACACTGAAGCTTTCTTT
CASSFSIYTMNTEAFF
>TRBJ2-5|TRBV29-1|.|once
TGCAGCGTTGTAATCTTGCGACGGATACAAGAGACCCAGTACTTC
CSVVILRRIQETQYF
>TRBJ1-1|TRBV12-3/TRBV12-4|.|.
TGTGCCAGCAGGGGAAACATGAACACTGAAGCTTTCTTT
CASRGNMNTEAFF
>TRBJ2-5|TRBV7-9|TRBD1|.
TGTGCCAGCAGCCCCAGGGACAGCGAACAAGAGACCCAGTACTTC
CASSPRDSEQETQYF
>TRBJ1-6|TRBV20-1|.|.
TGCAGTGCTAGTGATGATCCCGGGAGGGGATCACCCCTCCACTTT
CSASDDPGRGSPLHF
>TRBJ2-1|TRBV5-1|.|.
TGCGCCAGCAGCTGGGGGCTAGCGACGGAGTACAATGAGCAGTTCTTC
CASSWGLATEYNEQFF
>TRBJ2-1|TRBV6-2/TRBV6-3|TRBD2|.
TGTGCCAGCAGCCCTATCCTAGCGGGAGGGCCGGGTGAGCAGTTCTTC
CASSPILAGGPGEQFF
>TRBJ1-2|TRBV7-8|.|.
TGTGCCAGCAGCCAGAGCCGGAACTATGGCTACACCTTC
CASSQSRNYGYTF
>TRBJ1-1|TRBV5-1|.|.
TGCGCCAGCAGGGCTACGACAGGAAACACTGAAGCTTTCTTT
CASRATTGNTEAFF
>TRBJ2-5|TRBV28|.|.
TGTGCCAGCAGTTTATTGGGTATCCAAGAGACCCAGTACTTC
CASSLLGIQETQYF
>TRBJ1-1|TRBV5-5|.|.
TGTGCCAGCAGCTTGGAGGGTCAGCTTAGAACCCAAGCTTTCTTT
CASSLEGQLRTQAFF
>TRBJ2-1|TRBV6-1|.|.
TGTGCCAGCAGTGAAAGAAACTCTCCGAACAATGAGCAGTTCTTC
CASSERNSPNNEQFF
>TRBJ2-7|TRBV28|TRBD1|.
TGTGCCAGCAGTCCCCGGGACAGATCCTACGAGCAGTACTTC
CASSPRDRSYEQYF